This T cell receptor beta chain is from a study of blood T cell repertoires in COVID-19. About the research overall: PBMCs, B-cell-depleted T cells, or T cells provided the cDNA or gDNA that made up the material.

In the source study's methods: Reference gene primers were amplified, and this amplification served to estimate nucleated cell counts. Measured with immunoSEQ multiplex PCR; TCRdb has only the in-frame clones, and not every one. The DNA was the basis for D and trimming; V, J and clone size are from that table. The top ten hold around 2.5% of the sample, which has approximately 320,000 clones, under 95% seen once. Germline CDR1 SGHVS, CDR2 FNYEAQ. Trimming at V came to 3 bases and at J to 7 bases, leaving 4 bases not matched to a gene. The CDR3 length is 15 residues. This clone was seen only a few times. Donors were grouped by their self-reported clinical history. Two negative PCRs, clearance, or symptom resolution had been documented for recovered Cohort 3 donors.

The chain links TRBV7-6 to TRBJ2-1; TRBD2 matches 12 bases. This receptor was obtained from a man in his 60s who had recovered from COVID-19. The sequencing input was PBMCs or T cells enriched from blood (not recorded which). CDR3 DNA: TGTGCCAGCAGCTTGACTAGCGGGAGTTCAAATGAGCAGTTCTTC. This sequence encodes CASSLTSGSSNEQFF.